This T cell receptor (beta chain) emerged from a study of metastatic and nonmetastatic thyroid tumors. The overall study: Peripheral blood and tumor or nodule samples from malignant and benign thyroid patients were compared.

This clone was seen many times. What it recognizes is unknown. The study's findings and limits: A significant increase in TCR beta diversity was reportedly seen in malignant thyroid tumors relative to benign nodules, in blood and tumor.

In the authors' methods: CDR3 differences across clinicopathological groups were used to build a distant-metastasis classifier for papillary thyroid cancer. TCRdb reprocessed the PCR reads using MiXCR. The V and J calls, along with clone size, are taken from TCRdb and not from the paper's own processing. The sample consists of around 23,000 clones, 20% to 25% of them appearing once. Germline CDR1 reads LNHDA; CDR2 reads SQIVND (reference sequence). The CDR3 sequence is 13 residues long. V was clipped by 3 bases and J by 8 bases, with 13 bases between them. Every patient was untreated before thyroid surgery.

This clonotype was sampled from a male donor with papillary thyroid cancer or a benign thyroid nodule (not recorded which). Some clones in this sample may be carry-over from other donors' samples. Sequencing was carried out using blood. The J gene is TRBJ1-1, the V gene TRBV19; the D is unclear. CDR3 sequence reads: CASSIEGRSEAFF. CDR3 nucleotide sequence: TGTGCCAGTAGTATTGAAGGGCGCTCAGAAGCTTTCTTT.